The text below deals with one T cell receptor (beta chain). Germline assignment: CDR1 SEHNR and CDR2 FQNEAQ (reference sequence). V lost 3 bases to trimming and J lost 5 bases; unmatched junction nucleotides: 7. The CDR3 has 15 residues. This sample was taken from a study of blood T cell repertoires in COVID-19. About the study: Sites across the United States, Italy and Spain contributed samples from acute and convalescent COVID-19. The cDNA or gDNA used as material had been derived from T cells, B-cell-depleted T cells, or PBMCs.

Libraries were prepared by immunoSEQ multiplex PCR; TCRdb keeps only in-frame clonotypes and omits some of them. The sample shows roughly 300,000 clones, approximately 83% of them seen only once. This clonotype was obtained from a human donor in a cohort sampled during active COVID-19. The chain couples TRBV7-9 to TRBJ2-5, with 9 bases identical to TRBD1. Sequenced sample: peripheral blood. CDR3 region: CASSLRTGELETQYF. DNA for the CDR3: TGTGCCAGCAGCTTGAGGACAGGGGAGCTGGAGACCCAGTACTTC.